These T cell receptor beta chains were read from a single sample in a study of T cell responses to AZD1222 COVID-19 vaccine. The data were produced by immunoSEQ multiplex PCR, yet TCRdb's version contains in-frame clones alone and is incomplete. In the table there are 90,000 to 150,000 clones, approximately 85% of which are singletons. Material: peripheral blood, obtained on day 0 of AZD1222 vaccination. The receptor set was obtained from an adult in good health. The CDR3 runs from the conserved cysteine through the conserved F or W. D genes are given only for firm matches. Clone size is stated in some rows and not others, as once, few, many or a class when expanded.

len: 16; d_gene: .; v_gene: TRBV5-5; j_gene: TRBJ1-5; abundance: few; CDR3nt: TGTGCCAGCAGCTTGGCCTTTGGTTCGGCCGATCAGCCCCAGCATTTT; CDR3aa: CASSLAFGSADQPQHF
len: 16; d_gene: .; v_gene: TRBV2; j_gene: TRBJ2-6; abundance: .; CDR3nt: TGTGCCAGCAGTGTTGGCGTCATCTCTGGGGCCAACGTCCTGACTTTC; CDR3aa: CASSVGVISGANVLTF
len: 15; d_gene: .; v_gene: TRBV19; j_gene: TRBJ2-7; abundance: .; CDR3nt: TGTGCCAGTAGTATGGCGGGGGACACCCGCTACGAGCAGTACTTC; CDR3aa: CASSMAGDTRYEQYF
len: 13; d_gene: .; v_gene: TRBV2; j_gene: TRBJ2-1; abundance: .; CDR3nt: TGTGCCAGCAGGAGGACCATAAGGATTGGGCAGTTCTTC; CDR3aa: CASRRTIRIGQFF
len: 13; d_gene: .; v_gene: TRBV28; j_gene: TRBJ1-1; abundance: few; CDR3nt: TGTGCCAGCAGCCCGTTTGGATATGGTGAAGCTTTCTTT; CDR3aa: CASSPFGYGEAFF
len: 13; d_gene: .; v_gene: TRBV12-3/TRBV12-4; j_gene: TRBJ1-2; abundance: .; CDR3nt: TGTGCCAGCAGCCCCCGGGGACCATATGGCTACACCTTC; CDR3aa: CASSPRGPYGYTF
len: 19; d_gene: TRBD2; v_gene: TRBV10-3; j_gene: TRBJ2-7; abundance: .; CDR3nt: TGTGCCATCAGTGAGCCCCAAACTAGCGGGGTAACCCATTCCTACGAGCAGTACTTC; CDR3aa: CAISEPQTSGVTHSYEQYF
len: 14; d_gene: TRBD1; v_gene: TRBV7-9; j_gene: TRBJ2-5; abundance: .; CDR3nt: TGTGCCAGCAGCTTGGACAGGGAGAGTGAGACCCAGTACTTC; CDR3aa: CASSLDRESETQYF
len: 18; d_gene: TRBD1; v_gene: TRBV24-1; j_gene: TRBJ1-5; abundance: .; CDR3nt: TGTGCCACCAGTGATTCCATTGGACAGGGGTCCATCAATCAGCCCCAGCATTTT; CDR3aa: CATSDSIGQGSINQPQHF
len: 14; d_gene: .; v_gene: TRBV5-4; j_gene: TRBJ1-1; abundance: .; CDR3nt: TGTGCCAGCAGCTTGGGTGGCGGCAACACTGAAGCTTTCTTT; CDR3aa: CASSLGGGNTEAFF
len: 15; d_gene: .; v_gene: TRBV2; j_gene: TRBJ2-4; abundance: .; CDR3nt: TGTGCCAGCAGTCGGGCGGATTTAGCCAAAAACATTCAGTACTTC; CDR3aa: CASSRADLAKNIQYF
len: 14; d_gene: TRBD1; v_gene: TRBV3-1/TRBV3-2; j_gene: TRBJ1-4; abundance: .; CDR3nt: TGTGCCAGCAGCCAACACAGGGGGCATGAAAAACTGTTTTTT; CDR3aa: CASSQHRGHEKLFF
len: 19; d_gene: TRBD2; v_gene: TRBV6-2/TRBV6-3; j_gene: TRBJ2-3; abundance: .; CDR3nt: TGTGCCAGCAGTCCCTTCCCGGGACTAGCGGGGGGGACCACAGATACGCAGTATTTT; CDR3aa: CASSPFPGLAGGTTDTQYF
len: 13; d_gene: TRBD1; v_gene: TRBV2; j_gene: TRBJ1-5; abundance: .; CDR3nt: TGTGCCAGCAGGGGGACAGGGACTCAGCCCCAGCATTTT; CDR3aa: CASRGTGTQPQHF
len: 16; d_gene: .; v_gene: TRBV11-2; j_gene: TRBJ2-3; abundance: .; CDR3nt: TGTGCCAGCAGCTTAGGCGCACAGATACTCACAGATACGCAGTATTTT; CDR3aa: CASSLGAQILTDTQYF
len: 16; d_gene: TRBD1; v_gene: TRBV15; j_gene: TRBJ2-7; abundance: once; CDR3nt: TGTGCCACCAGCAGACGGAGACAGGGTTTGCCCTACGAGCAGTACTTC; CDR3aa: CATSRRRQGLPYEQYF
len: 15; d_gene: TRBD1; v_gene: TRBV28; j_gene: TRBJ1-5; abundance: .; CDR3nt: TGTGCCAGCAGTTCCCTACAGGGGGAGAGCCAGCCCCAGCATTTT; CDR3aa: CASSSLQGESQPQHF
len: 14; d_gene: .; v_gene: TRBV6-5; j_gene: TRBJ2-4; abundance: once; CDR3nt: TGTGCCAGCAGTTACGACGAGCGCAAAAACATTCAGTACTTC; CDR3aa: CASSYDERKNIQYF
len: 16; d_gene: TRBD1; v_gene: TRBV12-5; j_gene: TRBJ1-2; abundance: .; CDR3nt: TGTGCTAGTGGTTTGGTTACAGGGGAAGTCAACTATGGCTACACCTTC; CDR3aa: CASGLVTGEVNYGYTF
len: 12; d_gene: .; v_gene: TRBV3-1/TRBV3-2; j_gene: TRBJ1-2; abundance: .; CDR3nt: TGTGCCAGCAGCCTAAGTGACCGCGGCTACACCTTC; CDR3aa: CASSLSDRGYTF
len: 15; d_gene: TRBD1; v_gene: TRBV19; j_gene: TRBJ2-2; abundance: .; CDR3nt: TGTGCCAGTAGTAAAACAGGGGGGAGCGTAGGGGAGCTGTTTTTT; CDR3aa: CASSKTGGSVGELFF
len: 15; d_gene: .; v_gene: TRBV6-5; j_gene: TRBJ2-6; abundance: .; CDR3nt: TGTGCCAGCAGTTATTTGGAGGCTGGGGCCAACGTCCTGACTTTC; CDR3aa: CASSYLEAGANVLTF
len: 15; d_gene: .; v_gene: TRBV2; j_gene: TRBJ2-2; abundance: .; CDR3nt: TGTGCCAGCAGTCTAAGGGTTACTGGGACCGGGGAGCTGTTTTTT; CDR3aa: CASSLRVTGTGELFF
len: 16; d_gene: TRBD1; v_gene: TRBV5-6; j_gene: TRBJ1-5; abundance: .; CDR3nt: TGTGCCAGCAGCTTCGCTCCGGGACAGGGGGATCAGCCCCAGCATTTT; CDR3aa: CASSFAPGQGDQPQHF
len: 16; d_gene: .; v_gene: TRBV5-1; j_gene: TRBJ1-4; abundance: .; CDR3nt: TGCGCCAGCAGCGGGGGACCGGCGAGTAGTAATGAAAAACTGTTTTTT; CDR3aa: CASSGGPASSNEKLFF
len: 16; d_gene: .; v_gene: TRBV2; j_gene: TRBJ1-4; abundance: .; CDR3nt: TGTGCCAGCAGTGCTGACAGGACCTCAACTAATGAAAAACTGTTTTTT; CDR3aa: CASSADRTSTNEKLFF
len: 13; d_gene: .; v_gene: TRBV30; j_gene: TRBJ1-4; abundance: .; CDR3nt: TGTGCCTCCCCCGGGCGCGGGGATGAAAAACTGTTTTTT; CDR3aa: CASPGRGDEKLFF
len: 15; d_gene: TRBD2; v_gene: TRBV2; j_gene: TRBJ2-1; abundance: few; CDR3nt: TGTGCCAGCAGCAGTCTACTAGCGGGCTACAATGAGCAGTTCTTC; CDR3aa: CASSSLLAGYNEQFF